A single sample gave rise to the 27 T cell receptor beta chains below, sequenced in a study of blood T cell repertoires in COVID-19. Only in-frame clones appear in the TCRdb table, and some are missing; sequencing was by immunoSEQ multiplex PCR. The sample has 120,000 to 150,000 clones; 70% to 90% are singletons. The sequencing sample was made of peripheral blood. The receptors come from a woman in her sixties with COVID-19, enrolled during active disease.

V is TRBV7-9 and J is TRBJ2-7; 14 nucleotides line up with TRBD2. Germline V gene sequence: CDR1 SEHNR, CDR2 FQNEAQ (reference sequence). V lost 4 bases and J lost 6; bases outside the gene matches: 5. The CDR3 runs 15 residues. The CDR3: CASSYGTSGGREQYF. CDR3 DNA: TGTGCCAGCAGCTACGGGACTAGCGGGGGTCGCGAGCAGTACTTC.

This chain connects TRBV9 to TRBJ2-1; TRBD2 matches at 10 bases. Looked up from germline, CDR1 is SGDLS and CDR2 is YYNGEE. The CDR3 spans 16 residues. The J segment lost 3 bases and the V segment lost 0 bases, leaving 3 bases of the junction unmatched. CDR3 in DNA: TGTGCCAGCAGCGTAGATAAGCGGGGGGGCTACAATGAGCAGTTCTTC. Translating it yields CASSVDKRGGYNEQFF. Drawing the rest from reference TRBV9 and TRBJ2-1, the complete variable domain is DSGVTQTPKHLITATGQRVTLRCSPRSGDLSVYWYQQSLDQGLQFLIQYYNGEERAKGNILERFSAQQFPDLHSELNLSSLELGDSALYFCASSVDKRGGYNEQFFGPGTRLTVL.

This chain uses TRBV13 with TRBJ2-1; 10 nucleotides match TRBD2. CDR3 length: 19 amino acids. The V segment lost 0 bases and the J segment 5 bases; nucleotides outside the gene matches: 13. Germline-derived CDR1 and CDR2 are PRHDT and FYEKMQ (reference sequence). Written as DNA, the CDR3 is TGTGCCAGCAGCTTAGGCCCTAGCGGGGGCGCATACGCCGACAATGAGCAGTTCTTC. This translates into CASSLGPSGGAYADNEQFF.

This sequence joins TRBV7-8 and TRBJ1-2, with 8 bases matching TRBD1. After removal of 4 bases from V and 3 bases from J, the junction contained 7 bases not matched to a gene. This CDR3 is 15 amino acids long. Looked up from germline, CDR1 is SGHVS and CDR2 is FQNEAQ. The CDR3 DNA reads TGTGCCAGCAGCTCCCCCGACAGGGGATACTATGGCTACACCTTC. Amino acid sequence: CASSSPDRGYYGYTF. Drawing the rest from reference TRBV7-8 and TRBJ1-2, the complete variable domain is GAGVSQSPRYKVAKRGQDVALRCDPISGHVSLFWYQQALGQGPEFLTYFQNEAQLDKSGLPSDRFFAERPEGSVSTLKIQRTQQEDSAVYLCASSSPDRGYYGYTFGSGTRLTVV.

With regard to this clone: One end of the junction is discordant with germline, which a read error may explain. This sequence joins TRBV7-7 and TRBJ2-3; 10 bases agree with TRBD2. This CDR3 is 15 amino acids long. Germline V lookup: CDR1 SSHAT, CDR2 FNYEAQ (reference sequence). For the CDR3, the DNA is TGTGCTAGCAGCGTGAGCGGGGGGGCTGATGGTACGCAGTATTTT. Protein: CASSVSGGADGTQYF. Variable domain in full (rest from reference TRBV7-7 and TRBJ2-3): GAGVSQSPRYKVTKRGQDVTLRCDPISSHATLYWYQQALGQGPEFLTYFNYEAQPDKSGLPSDRFSAERPEGSISTLTIQRTEQRDSAMYRCASSVSGGADGTQYFGPGTRLTVL.

V and J are TRBV7-2 and TRBJ1-6; 10 positions match TRBD1. This CDR3 is 15 amino acids long. Germline CDR1 SGHTA, CDR2 FQGNSA. Germline trimming cut 1 base from V and 7 bases from J; bases unmatched to any gene: 1. CDR3 in amino acids: CASSLGQGANSPLHF. CDR3 nucleotides: TGTGCCAGCAGCTTAGGACAGGGGGCGAATTCACCCCTCCACTTT. Full variable domain (missing parts from reference TRBV7-2 and TRBJ1-6): GAGVSQSPSNKVTEKGKDVELRCDPISGHTALYWYRQSLGQGLEFLIYFQGNSAPDKSGLPSDRFSAERTGGSVSTLTIQRTQQEDSAVYLCASSLGQGANSPLHFGNGTRLTVT.

This rearrangement joins TRBV10-3 to TRBJ2-2; TRBD2 agrees at 7 bases. V gave up 0 bases and J gave up 5 bases; unmatched junction bases: 3. Germline CDR1 ENHRY, CDR2 SYGVKD. CDR3 length: 15 amino acids. CDR3 sequence reads: CAISESTSSTGELFF. The CDR3 DNA follows: TGTGCCATCAGTGAGTCGACTAGCTCAACCGGGGAGCTGTTTTTT.

The CDR3 DNA reads TGTGCCAGCCAGGGGGGACGGAACGAGCAGTACTTC. Its translation is CASQGGRNEQYF. This chain links TRBV21-1 with TRBJ2-7; no check of the table's D call, TRBD1, against the DNA was made. TRBV21-1 is reported as a pseudogene. This CDR3 is 12 amino acids long.

This clone was counted once. The gene calls are TRBV18 and TRBJ2-3; 8 bases map to TRBD2. CDR1 is KGHSH, CDR2 LQKENI, per germline. CDR3 length equals 15 residues. Trimming removed 3 bases from V and 6 bases from J; junction bases left unmatched: 8. CDR3 protein: CASSPAGGRSDTQYF. The CDR3 nucleotides read TGTGCCAGCTCACCGGCGGGGGGCCGCTCGGATACGCAGTATTTT.

CDR3 coding DNA: TGCACCAGCAGCCAAGACCTAGAGAGCGGGGGGGAAGAGACCCAGTACTTC. It specifies CTSSQDLESGGEETQYF. V usage is TRBV1 and J usage is TRBJ2-5; the table's D call TRBD2 went unverified against the DNA. TRBV1 has pseudogene status. There are 17 residues in the CDR3.

V is TRBV5-1 and J is TRBJ2-7; D is possibly TRBD2 (7 bases). Germline lookup yields CDR1 SGHRS and CDR2 YFSETQ. V was cut by 2 bases and J by 2 bases, with 17 bases left in between. There are 16 residues in the CDR3. The CDR3 DNA reads TGCGCCAGCAGCTTAGGTGTGAGGGGGGGGACCTACGAGCAGTACTTC. Translation gives CASSLGVRGGTYEQYF.

This clone has more than one count but fewer than ten. The rearrangement links TRBV4-2 to TRBJ1-1; 9 nucleotides line up with TRBD1. CDR1 and CDR2 (germline): LGHNA, YNFKEQ. The CDR3 loop spans 16 amino acids. J was trimmed by 6 bases and V by 0 bases; bases with no gene match: 8. The CDR3 loop reads CASSQDPTGGFAEAFF. The DNA for the CDR3 is TGTGCCAGCAGCCAAGATCCGACAGGGGGATTCGCTGAAGCTTTCTTT.

This chain connects TRBV7-9 to TRBJ2-2; 7 bases fit TRBD1. The CDR3 has 15 residues. Germline-derived CDR1 and CDR2 are SEHNR and FQNEAQ (reference sequence). Losses at the gene ends were 6 bases for V and 1 base for J; bases not matched to a gene: 5. The CDR3 coding sequence is TGTGCCAGCAGTCGCCGGGACAGGAACACCGGGGAGCTGTTTTTT. Translating it yields CASSRRDRNTGELFF.

The chain is built from TRBV7-2 and TRBJ1-6; D call uncertain. This CDR3 spans 14 amino acids. V lost 5 bases and J lost 9, with 14 bases in between. Germline V CDR1 and CDR2: SGHTA, FQGNSA. The CDR3 nucleotides read TGTGCCAGCAGCCCGAACCGAGGGATTTCACCCCTCCACTTT. The encoded protein is CASSPNRGISPLHF.

This clone appeared a single time. This rearrangement joins TRBV6-5 to TRBJ2-7, with 8 bases fitting TRBD1. J gave up 0 bases and V 7 bases, and 2 bases lay outside the gene matches. The CDR3 runs 13 residues. Germline-derived CDR1 and CDR2 are MNHEY and SVGAGI. The CDR3 DNA reads as TGTGCCAGCATGGGACAGGACTCCTACGAGCAGTACTTC. Protein: CASMGQDSYEQYF.

J is TRBJ2-1 and V is TRBV18; 8 nucleotides align to TRBD1. With V trimmed by 3 bases and J by 10 bases, 2 bases remained unmatched. Germline V lookup: CDR1 KGHSH, CDR2 LQKENI. This CDR3 has 12 residues. This CDR3 reads CASSPTGVEQFF. CDR3 sequence (DNA): TGTGCCAGCTCACCGACAGGGGTAGAGCAGTTCTTC.

The CDR3 DNA reads TGCGCCAGCAGCTCCGGACAGGGGGCGATGAATGAGCAGTTCTTC. This gives the protein CASSSGQGAMNEQFF. The chain joins TRBV5-1 to TRBJ2-1; 11 bases agree with TRBD1. From germline, CDR1 is SGHRS and CDR2 YFSETQ. The trim removed 3 bases at V and 7 bases at J, leaving 6 bases unmatched. The CDR3 sequence is 15 residues long.

This rearrangement joins TRBV19 to TRBJ1-2; tentative D call: TRBD1 (5 bases). The CDR3 consists of 16 residues. Germline assignment: CDR1 LNHDA and CDR2 SQIVND (reference sequence). With 3 bases removed from V and 5 bases from J, the gap between germline ends came to 19 bases. CDR3 sequence (DNA): TGTGCCAGTAGTATCGGAGAAATGACAGAAGTTTATGGCTACACCTTC. Translation gives CASSIGEMTEVYGYTF.

This chain connects TRBV7-2 to TRBJ1-6, with unresolved D. V was shortened by 2 bases and J by 4 bases, with 18 bases between the two germline ends. The germline CDR1 and CDR2 sequences are SGHTA and FQGNSA. This CDR3 is built from 18 residues. Here the CDR3 DNA reads TGTGCCAGCAGCTTAATTGCTGGACTGAGGAATTATAATTCACCCCTCCACTTT. This encodes CASSLIAGLRNYNSPLHF.

This clone was counted a few times. V usage is TRBV5-3 and J usage is TRBJ2-2, with D possibly being TRBD1 (6 bases). TRBV5-3 is assigned to the ORF class and has an uncertain function. The CDR3 is 15 amino acids. Trimming took off 2 bases at V and 1 base at J, with 9 bases between the two ends. CDR3 nucleotide sequence: TGTGCCAGAAGCTTCCAACAGGGGAACACCGGGGAGCTGTTTTTT. As protein: CARSFQQGNTGELFF.

V is TRBV10-3 and J is TRBJ1-5; D remains unclear. From germline, CDR1 is ENHRY and CDR2 SYGVKD. The length of the CDR3 is 14 residues. Trimming left V 7 bases short and J 0 bases short, with 10 bases between. CDR3 bases: TGTGCCATCAAGGCGGACTATAGCAATCAGCCCCAGCATTTT. Its protein product is CAIKADYSNQPQHF.

The rearrangement uses TRBV10-3 and TRBJ2-3; 10 bases are a match to TRBD2. V lost 0 bases, J lost 5 bases, and 5 bases stayed unmatched. The CDR3 totals 16 residues. The V gene's germline CDR1 is ENHRY and CDR2 SYGVKD. CDR3 amino acids: CAISESEAGGQDTQYF. In nucleotides, the CDR3 is TGTGCCATCAGTGAGTCGGAAGCGGGGGGGCAAGATACGCAGTATTTT.

This clone was seen only once. The rearrangement joins TRBV30 to TRBJ2-5; TRBD1 matches 9 bases. V shed 3 bases, J shed 7 bases, and the junction held 9 bases outside the gene matches. This CDR3 is 14 amino acids long. CDR1 and CDR2 from the germline V gene are GTSNPN and SVGIG (reference sequence). The CDR3 here is CAWRTGTGKGTQYF. CDR3 DNA sequence: TGTGCCTGGAGAACCGGGACAGGGAAGGGGACCCAGTACTTC.

This chain connects TRBV7-6 to TRBJ2-1; TRBD1 might be the D (6 bases). The germline gives CDR1 SGHVS, CDR2 FNYEAQ. This CDR3 contains 15 residues. The ends were cut back, 3 bases at V and 4 bases at J, with 13 bases in the middle. The CDR3 DNA sequence: TGTGCCAGCAGCTTTTCCAACGGACAGTACAATGAGCAGTTCTTC. The encoded protein is CASSFSNGQYNEQFF.

The J gene is TRBJ2-1, the V gene TRBV11-2; 8 nucleotides agree with TRBD2. The germline V gene encodes CDR1 SGHAT and CDR2 FQNNGV. The CDR3 is 16 amino acids. V lost 5 bases and J lost 5; bases outside the gene matches: 11. CDR3 nucleotides: TGTGCCAGCAGCCCGACTAACGGGGGGGGCCACAATGAGCAGTTCTTC. Its translation is CASSPTNGGGHNEQFF.

The CDR3 loop reads CASSYGRGSGYTF. The CDR3 DNA follows: TGTGCCAGCAGTTACGGGAGGGGTTCGGGCTACACCTTC. The chain is built from TRBV6-6 and TRBJ1-2, with D possibly TRBD1 on 5 matching bases. In germline, CDR1 is MNHNY, CDR2 SVGAGI (reference sequence). Trimming shortened V by 2 bases and J by 8 bases, and 12 bases separated the two germline ends. The CDR3 spans 13 residues.

The V and J genes are TRBV19 and TRBJ1-3; the D gene is possibly TRBD1 (5 bases). The CDR3 contains 13 residues. The germline CDR1 and CDR2 sequences are LNHDA and SQIVND (reference sequence). V was pared by 7 bases and J by 5 bases, with 12 bases between. In DNA form, the CDR3 reads TGTGCCAGTAAATCTCCAGGGAGAAACACCATATATTTT. Translated: CASKSPGRNTIYF.